This T cell receptor (beta chain) came from a study of graft-versus-host responses after intestinal transplantation. The data were produced by immunoSEQ multiplex PCR, yet TCRdb's version contains in-frame clones alone and is incomplete. The sample consists of 4,000 to 6,000 clones, around 70% of them appearing once. V was pared by 3 bases and J by 3 bases, with 1 base of the junction left unmatched. The CDR3 sequence is 13 residues long. Per germline, CDR1 MDHEN and CDR2 SYDVKM. Processing released intraepithelial and lamina propria lymphocytes from the graft tissue. The clonotype comes from a human patient who received an intestinal transplant, so some T cells may come from the graft donor. The chain recombines TRBV28 with TRBJ1-1; 7 nucleotides line up with TRBD1. The sample consisted of ileum tissue, taken 254 days after intestinal transplant. CDR3 region: CASSLTGYTEAFF. In DNA, the CDR3 is TGTGCCAGCAGTTTGACAGGGTACACTGAAGCTTTCTTT.